The 2 T cell receptor beta chains reported below all come from one sample, sequenced in a study of breast tumors, draining lymph nodes, adjacent tissues. TCRdb re-called the multiplex PCR reads with MiXCR, one entry per CDR3 protein. Of some 17,000 distinct CDR3 sequences listed, nearly 45% were seen once; the top ten hold 13%. The specimen sequenced was tumor-adjacent breast tissue. Receptor source: a female donor with breast cancer. Some clones in this sample may be carry-over from other donors' samples.

This clonotype is medium-sized. The DNA for the CDR3 is TGTGCCAGCAGCCCCCAGGGGGCGTATGGAAACACCATATATTTT. Protein sequence: CASSPQGAYGNTIYF. This rearrangement joins TRBV7-6 to TRBJ1-3, with 8 positions matching TRBD1. The trim removed 5 bases at V and 3 bases at J, leaving 6 bases unmatched. The length of the CDR3 is 15 residues. From germline, CDR1 is SGHVS and CDR2 FNYEAQ.

This clonotype was found many times. For the CDR3, the DNA is TGTGCCAGCAGCCTCCCCGGCGGGAGGGCCCAAGATACGCAGTATTTT. Translating it yields CASSLPGGRAQDTQYF. The chain combines TRBV11-2 with TRBJ2-3, with TRBD2 matching over 9 bases. The V gene's germline CDR1 is SGHAT and CDR2 FQNNGV. With V trimmed by 5 bases and J by 5 bases, 11 bases remained unmatched. The CDR3 has 16 amino acids.